These T cell receptor beta chains were read from a single sample in a study of T cells in Graves' hyperthyroidism and ophthalmopathy. TCRdb re-derived calls from the multiplex PCR reads in MiXCR, one entry per CDR3 protein. Of around 600,000 distinct CDR3 sequences in the sample, around 13% were seen once. Sequenced material: blood. These receptors were obtained from a woman in her 50s with Graves' ophthalmopathy. The CDR3 runs from the conserved cysteine through the conserved F or W. The D gene is left open where the match is weak. Some rows mark clone size as missing; the rest say once, few, many or name a class of expanded clone.

V gene,clone size,J gene,D gene,CDR3 DNA,CDR3 protein
TRBV7-6,NA,TRBJ2-7,NA,TGTGCCAGCAGCTTAGGTGGGGCTCTTTACGAGCAGTACTTC,CASSLGGALYEQYF
TRBV27,many,TRBJ2-7,TRBD2,TGTGCCAGCAGTTTATTGCCTAGCGGGTCCTACGAGCAGTACTTC,CASSLLPSGSYEQYF
TRBV7-2,many,TRBJ2-3,TRBD2,TGTGCCAGCAGCGTACGGGCTGGGGGACTAGCCAATAAACACACAGATACGCAGTATTTT,CASSVRAGGLANKHTDTQYF
TRBV28,many,TRBJ2-1,TRBD1,TGTGCCAGCAGTCTTGACAGGGCCACGCGTGTTTTGTCGCAGTTCTTC,CASSLDRATRVLSQFF
TRBV6-1,many,TRBJ1-1,NA,TGTGCCAGCAGTCCACCAGGGGTCTCAGGGAACACTGAAGCTTTCTTT,CASSPPGVSGNTEAFF
TRBV7-9,many,TRBJ2-5,NA,TGTGCCAGCAGCCGACGACAGAACCGTTCATTTCAAGAGACCCAGTACTTC,CASSRRQNRSFQETQYF
TRBV10-3,NA,TRBJ1-6,NA,TGTGCCATCAGTGAGGGGCCGAAGACCACTTCACCCCTCCACTTT,CAISEGPKTTSPLHF
TRBV6-1,many,TRBJ2-2,TRBD2,TGTGCCAGCAGTGGCATAGCGGGAGGAGGCACCGGGGAGCTGTTTTTT,CASSGIAGGGTGELFF
TRBV2,many,TRBJ2-7,TRBD2,TGTGCCAGCAGTGTCGGGGGGGGCGGCGAGCAGTACTTC,CASSVGGGGEQYF
TRBV28,many,TRBJ2-7,TRBD2,TGTGCCAGCAACCTAGCGGGAGGGTTTGAGCAGTACTTC,CASNLAGGFEQYF
TRBV13,many,TRBJ2-1,TRBD2,TGTGCCAGCAGATTAGCGGGGGATGTCTCCTACAATGAGCAGTTCTTC,CASRLAGDVSYNEQFF
TRBV7-3,many,TRBJ2-7,TRBD2,TGTGCCAGCAGCTTACTAGCGGGAGTAGGCGAGCAGTACTTC,CASSLLAGVGEQYF
TRBV29-1,many,TRBJ2-1,NA,TGCAGCGCCCCGATCCCGGGACACACTTACAATGAGCAGTTCTTC,CSAPIPGHTYNEQFF
TRBV18,few,TRBJ1-5,NA,TGTGCCAGCTCACCAACCAGCCTATATAGCAATCAGCCCCAGCATTTT,CASSPTSLYSNQPQHF
TRBV7-2,many,TRBJ1-1,NA,TGTGCCAGCAGCTTAGCACAGGTTGTGGTGAACACTGAAGCTTTCTTT,CASSLAQVVVNTEAFF